This TCR beta chain was observed in a study of T-cell reconstitution after alpha-beta-depleted transplantation in children. Unique molecular identifiers were built into the TCRbeta library. From the PCR reads, TCRdb called clonotypes with MiXCR, one entry per CDR3 protein. This table holds roughly 300,000 distinct CDR3 sequences, over 8% found once. To note about this clonotype: One end of the junction does not line up with germline, which may come from a read error.

The CDR3 consists of 18 residues. The sequencing used PBMCs from the stem cell graft donor, collected from the stem cell graft. This chain uses TRBV12-3 or TRBV12-4 with TRBJ2-4, with D tentatively TRBD1 (5 bases). This sequence was found in a human donor who donated a stem cell graft to a child with SCID. The CDR3 nucleotides read TGTGCCAGCGGTTTTTTCGTGACAGCCGGATTAGCCAAAAACATTCAGTACTTC. Translation gives CASGFFVTAGLAKNIQYF.